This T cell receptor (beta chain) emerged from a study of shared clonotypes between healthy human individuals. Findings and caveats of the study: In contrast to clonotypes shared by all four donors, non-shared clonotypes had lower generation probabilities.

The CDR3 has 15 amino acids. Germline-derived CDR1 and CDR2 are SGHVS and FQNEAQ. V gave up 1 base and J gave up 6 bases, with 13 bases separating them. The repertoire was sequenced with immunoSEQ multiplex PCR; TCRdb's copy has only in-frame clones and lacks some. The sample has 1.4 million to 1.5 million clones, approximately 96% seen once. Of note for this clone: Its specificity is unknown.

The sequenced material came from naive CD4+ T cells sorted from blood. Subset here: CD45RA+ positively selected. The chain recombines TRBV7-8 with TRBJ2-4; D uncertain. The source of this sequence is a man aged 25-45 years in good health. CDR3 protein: CASSLEWGRGNIQYF. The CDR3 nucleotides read TGTGCCAGCAGCTTAGAGTGGGGTAGAGGAAACATTCAGTACTTC. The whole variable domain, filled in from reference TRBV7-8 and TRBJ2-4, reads GAGVSQSPRYKVAKRGQDVALRCDPISGHVSLFWYQQALGQGPEFLTYFQNEAQLDKSGLPSDRFFAERPEGSVSTLKIQRTQQEDSAVYLCASSLEWGRGNIQYFGAGTRLSVL.